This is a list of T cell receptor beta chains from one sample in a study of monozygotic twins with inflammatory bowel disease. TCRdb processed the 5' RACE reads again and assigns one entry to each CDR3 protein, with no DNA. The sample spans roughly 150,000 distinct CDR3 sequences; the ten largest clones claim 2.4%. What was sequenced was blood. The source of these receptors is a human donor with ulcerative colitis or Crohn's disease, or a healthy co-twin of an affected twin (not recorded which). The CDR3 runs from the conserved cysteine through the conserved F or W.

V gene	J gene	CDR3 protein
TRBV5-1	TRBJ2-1	CASSLVQGAVNEQFF
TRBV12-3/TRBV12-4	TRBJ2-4	CASTRRGGGNIQYF
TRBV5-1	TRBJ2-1	CASSSQGGFLSYNEQFF
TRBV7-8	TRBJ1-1	CASSLTGGVRNTEAFF
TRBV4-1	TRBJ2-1	CASSHGDRSSYNEQFF
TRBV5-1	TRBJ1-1	CASSTQFDEAFF
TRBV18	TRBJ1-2	CASSPNRESYGYTF
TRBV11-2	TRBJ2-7	CASSLAYRPYRAYEQYF
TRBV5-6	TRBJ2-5	CASSGTDRGETQYF
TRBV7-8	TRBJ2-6	CASSLSTGANVLTF
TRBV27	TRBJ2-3	CASGRPPGGSTDTQYF
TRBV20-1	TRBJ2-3	CSAGLAGLTDTQYF
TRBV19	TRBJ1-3	CASSRIGSGNTIYF
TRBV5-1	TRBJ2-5	CASSLLATKQETQYF
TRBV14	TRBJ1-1	CASSQLRPGNTEAFF
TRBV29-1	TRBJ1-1	CSVHPTGRGTEAFF
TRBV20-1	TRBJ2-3	CSASGGLTQYF
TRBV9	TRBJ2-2	CASSVVAAGELFF
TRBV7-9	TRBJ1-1	CASSLTGVLGTEAFF
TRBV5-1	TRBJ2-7	CASSLFRGGQGTDEQYF
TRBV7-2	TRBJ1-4	CASSLGGVSEKLFF
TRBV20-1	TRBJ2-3	CSARRAGARTDTQYF
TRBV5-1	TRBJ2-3	CASSLGEGGTDTQYF
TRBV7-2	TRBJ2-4	CASSFDPGVDIQYF
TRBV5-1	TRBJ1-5	CASSLEGRSNQPQHF
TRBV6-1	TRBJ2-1	CASSVTGGRGEQFF
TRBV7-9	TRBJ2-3	CASSLPNQGTQYF
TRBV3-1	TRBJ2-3	CASSPLEAEDTQYF
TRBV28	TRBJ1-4	CASSMSQATNEKLFF